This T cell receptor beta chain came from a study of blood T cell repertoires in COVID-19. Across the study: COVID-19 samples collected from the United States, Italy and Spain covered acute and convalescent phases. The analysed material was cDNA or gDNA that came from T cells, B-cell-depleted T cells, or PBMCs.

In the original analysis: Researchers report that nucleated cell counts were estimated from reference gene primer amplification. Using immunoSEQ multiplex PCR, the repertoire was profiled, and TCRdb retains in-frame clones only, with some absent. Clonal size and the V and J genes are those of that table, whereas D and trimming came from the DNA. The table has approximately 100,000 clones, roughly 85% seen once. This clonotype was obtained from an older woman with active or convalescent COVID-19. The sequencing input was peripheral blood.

The CDR3 reads CASDLGGGVGTEAFF. Here the CDR3 DNA reads TGTGCCAGCGACCTTGGCGGGGGGGTAGGCACTGAAGCTTTCTTT. The chain employs TRBV7-8 and TRBJ1-1; D possibly corresponds to TRBD1 (5 bases). The germline V and J ends were trimmed by 8 bases and 4 bases, with 20 bases remaining between them. CDR3 length: 15 amino acids. Germline V gene sequence: CDR1 SGHVS, CDR2 FQNEAQ. Using reference TRBV7-8 and TRBJ1-1 for the parts outside the CDR3, the full variable domain is GAGVSQSPRYKVAKRGQDVALRCDPISGHVSLFWYQQALGQGPEFLTYFQNEAQLDKSGLPSDRFFAERPEGSVSTLKIQRTQQEDSAVYLCASDLGGGVGTEAFFGQGTRLTVV.